The rows below give T cell receptor beta chains drawn from one sample of a study of radiotherapy plus CTLA-4 blockade in lung cancer. Assay used: immunoSEQ multiplex PCR; TCRdb lists only in-frame clones, some missing. This table holds about 45,000 clones, approximately 76% found once. Sequenced here: peripheral blood, sampled from a patient treated with radiotherapy plus ipilimumab. Receptors originate from a human donor with non-small cell lung cancer who had stable disease on radiotherapy plus ipilimumab. CDR3s leave out the opening cysteine and the closing phenylalanine or tryptophan.

V | CDR3
TRBV2 | ASSERQGTLRNYGYT
TRBV28 | ASSLRDFYGYT
TRBV30 | AWSLATPDTQY
TRBV27 | ASSFNRRNEKLF
TRBV9 | ASSVDPQLFTDTQY
TRBV6-1 | ASSQTRNTEAF
TRBV6-5 | ASSDRGTTEAF
TRBV12-5 | ASGLSLSPLH
TRBV11-2 | ASSLGPSTDTQY
TRBV10-2 | ASSETGVGYT
TRBV10-2 | ASSPRPWEYGYT
TRBV5-1 | ASSFLAGGPHNEQF
TRBV30 | AWSVAGPGNTIY